This entry lists 26 T cell receptor beta chains sequenced from one sample in a study of blood T cell repertoires in COVID-19. Measured with immunoSEQ multiplex PCR; TCRdb has only the in-frame clones, and not every one. Here the sample spans roughly 84,000 clones, about four fifths being singletons. Specimen: peripheral blood. The receptors shown here come from a middle-aged woman with active or convalescent COVID-19.

The chain is built from TRBV20-1 and TRBJ2-7; D perhaps matches TRBD2 (7 bases). Germline V lookup: CDR1 DFQATT, CDR2 SNEGSKA (reference sequence). The CDR3 covers 14 residues. V gave up 3 bases and J gave up 3 bases, with 15 bases separating them. The CDR3 sequence: CSASFGGLHYEQYF. CDR3 DNA sequence: TGCAGTGCTAGTTTCGGGGGGCTTCACTACGAGCAGTACTTC.

The chain employs TRBV11-2 and TRBJ2-5; 8 bases map to TRBD2. The length of the CDR3 is 16 residues. V lost 2 bases and J lost 3; bases outside the gene matches: 8. Germline V CDR1 and CDR2: SGHAT, FQNNGV. The CDR3 coding sequence is TGTGCCAGCAGCTTATGGTCGGGACTAGGAGAAGAGACCCAGTACTTC. Translation: CASSLWSGLGEETQYF. Full variable domain (outside the CDR3, taken from reference TRBV11-2 and TRBJ2-5): EAGVAQSPRYKIIEKRQSVAFWCNPISGHATLYWYQQILGQGPKLLIQFQNNGVVDDSQLPKDRFSAERLKGVDSTLKIQPAKLEDSAVYLCASSLWSGLGEETQYFGPGTRLLVL.

V usage is TRBV7-8 and J usage is TRBJ2-1, with 12 positions matching TRBD2. Germline V gene data show CDR1 as SGHVS and CDR2 as FQNEAQ. The CDR3 is 16 residues long. The trim removed 5 bases at V and 5 bases at J, leaving 7 bases unmatched. CDR3 sequence: CASSATSGGLHNEQFF. The CDR3 region has the DNA TGTGCCAGCAGCGCTACTAGCGGGGGGCTTCACAATGAGCAGTTCTTC. The complete variable domain, with remaining parts taken from reference TRBV7-8 and TRBJ2-1, reads GAGVSQSPRYKVAKRGQDVALRCDPISGHVSLFWYQQALGQGPEFLTYFQNEAQLDKSGLPSDRFFAERPEGSVSTLKIQRTQQEDSAVYLCASSATSGGLHNEQFFGPGTRLTVL.

V and J are TRBV5-6 and TRBJ1-4, with 9 nucleotides matching TRBD1. Germline CDR1 SGHDT, CDR2 YYEEEE. V lost 0 bases to trimming and J lost 6 bases; unmatched junction nucleotides: 6. CDR3 length: 16 amino acids. Written as DNA, the CDR3 is TGTGCCAGCAGCTTGGGCGGGACAGGGAGGCATGAAAAACTGTTTTTT. As protein: CASSLGGTGRHEKLFF.

V usage is TRBV20-1 and J usage is TRBJ2-7; 7 bases line up with TRBD1. This CDR3 is built from 11 residues. The germline gives CDR1 DFQATT, CDR2 SNEGSKA (reference sequence). V gave up 3 bases and J gave up 7 bases; unmatched junction bases: 3. CDR3 in amino acids: CSASAQGEQYF. As DNA, the CDR3 is TGCAGTGCTAGCGCACAGGGGGAGCAGTACTTC.

This chain uses TRBV3-1 (or the pseudogene TRBV3-2) with TRBJ2-7; no clear D. Germline CDR1 reads LGHDT; CDR2 reads YNNKEL (reference sequence). CDR3 size: 11 residues. Trimming took off 1 base at V and 4 bases at J, with 2 bases between the two ends. The CDR3 reads CASSQVYEQYF. The CDR3 coding sequence is TGTGCCAGCAGCCAAGTATACGAGCAGTACTTC.

The chain couples TRBV19 to TRBJ2-5; 9 nucleotides align to TRBD2. V lost 5 bases, J lost 5 bases, and 9 bases stayed unmatched. This CDR3 is 15 amino acids long. Looked up from germline, CDR1 is LNHDA and CDR2 is SQIVND (reference sequence). CDR3 amino acids: CASSVIGTSIETQYF. CDR3 nucleotide sequence: TGTGCCAGTAGTGTGATCGGGACTAGCATCGAGACCCAGTACTTC.

The rearrangement uses TRBV5-1 and TRBJ2-3, with a weak D call TRBD2 (6 bases). Germline CDR1 and CDR2: SGHRS and YFSETQ. The CDR3 runs 15 residues. Trimming took off 0 bases at V and 3 bases at J, with 11 bases between the two ends. The CDR3 spells CASSLASGQTDTQYF. DNA for the CDR3: TGCGCCAGCAGCTTGGCCAGCGGGCAGACAGATACGCAGTATTTT.

The CDR3 DNA follows: TGTGCCACCAGTTTACAGCCACACAATGAGCAGTTCTTC. It is translated as CATSLQPHNEQFF. The chain joins TRBV24-1 to TRBJ2-1; D is uncertain. This CDR3 region has 13 residues. Germline CDR1 is KGHDR and CDR2 is SFDVKD. The V end lost 6 bases, the J end lost 5 bases, and 10 bases lay between the germline ends.

The chain couples TRBV6-2 or TRBV6-3 to TRBJ2-5; weak D call: TRBD1 (6 bases). V lost 2 bases to trimming and J lost 0 bases, with 19 bases between them. The CDR3 has 18 residues. Germline V CDR1 and CDR2: MNHEY, SVGEGT. This CDR3 is CASSYPRPGQVYQETQYF. DNA for the CDR3: TGTGCCAGCAGTTACCCTCGACCGGGACAAGTGTACCAAGAGACCCAGTACTTC.

V gene TRBV27 combines with J gene TRBJ1-6, with TRBD1 matching over 7 bases. The CDR3 totals 17 residues. In germline, CDR1 is MNHEY, CDR2 SMNVEV (reference sequence). Germline trimming cut 1 base from V and 13 bases from J; bases unmatched to any gene: 16. The DNA for the CDR3 is TGTGCCAGCAGTTTATTCCTAACCGGGACAGTAATTCAGCCCCTCCACTTT. It yields the protein CASSLFLTGTVIQPLHF.

The chain links TRBV6-2 or TRBV6-3 to TRBJ2-2; D not certain. Trimming took 5 bases from V and 5 from J, leaving 15 bases between them. This CDR3 contains 15 residues. The germline CDR1 and CDR2 sequences are MNHEY and SVGEGT. The CDR3 region is CASSPRLSGTGELFF. CDR3 nucleotide sequence: TGTGCCAGCAGTCCCCGACTGAGTGGGACCGGGGAGCTGTTTTTT.

V gene TRBV4-3 combines with J gene TRBJ1-2, with 7 bases fitting TRBD1. Germline V gene lookup returns CDR1 LGHNA and CDR2 YSLEER. Trimming removed 0 bases from V and 3 bases from J; junction bases left unmatched: 10. CDR3 size: 17 residues. The CDR3 DNA is TGCGCCAGCAGCCAAGATAGGGGGCTATCACCCTACTATGGCTACACCTTC. Translating it yields CASSQDRGLSPYYGYTF.

The chain joins TRBV2 to TRBJ2-3, with 8 bases fitting TRBD2. Trimming at V came to 6 bases and at J to 6 bases, leaving 11 bases not matched to a gene. CDR3 size: 15 residues. CDR1 and CDR2 from the germline V gene are SNHLY and FYNNEI. Here the CDR3 reads CASRSPGTRWDTQYF. CDR3 DNA sequence: TGTGCCAGCAGGTCCCCCGGGACTAGGTGGGATACGCAGTATTTT.

This rearrangement joins TRBV30 to TRBJ1-4; TRBD1 matches 10 bases. The CDR3 contains 14 residues. V dropped 5 bases and J dropped 8; count of bases not matched to a gene: 8. From germline, CDR1 is GTSNPN and CDR2 SVGIG (reference sequence). CDR3 sequence: CAWSRDRGGEKLFF. In nucleotides, the CDR3 is TGTGCCTGGTCGAGGGACAGGGGAGGAGAAAAACTGTTTTTT.

This chain uses TRBV5-1 with TRBJ2-5; tentative D call: TRBD2 (6 bases). The ends were cut back, 0 bases at V and 2 bases at J, with 11 bases in the middle. Germline values: CDR1 SGHRS, CDR2 YFSETQ. The CDR3 runs 15 residues. CDR3 DNA: TGCGCCAGCAGCTTGGGGAGTGGGAGGCAAGAGACCCAGTACTTC. Translating it yields CASSLGSGRQETQYF.

CDR3 residues: CSAWTGGYGYTF. CDR3 coding DNA: TGCAGCGCCTGGACAGGGGGCTATGGCTACACCTTC. The rearrangement uses TRBV29-1 and TRBJ1-2; 10 bases agree with TRBD1. The CDR3 extends over 12 amino acids. V shed 7 bases, J shed 4 bases, and the junction held 3 bases outside the gene matches. Germline CDR1 is SQVTM and CDR2 is ANQGSEA. Combining the CDR3 with reference TRBV29-1 and TRBJ1-2 gives the whole variable domain SAVISQKPSRDICQRGTSLTIQCQVDSQVTMMFWYRQQPGQSLTLIATANQGSEATYESGFVIDKFPISRPNLTFSTLTVSNMSPEDSSIYLCSAWTGGYGYTFGSGTRLTVV.

This clone occurred once. The chain employs TRBV9 and TRBJ1-2; tentative D call: TRBD1 (6 bases). The CDR3 is made up of 14 amino acids. V was shortened by 0 bases and J by 7 bases, with 13 bases between the two germline ends. CDR1 and CDR2 from the germline V gene are SGDLS and YYNGEE. CDR3 sequence: CASSVEPGDRGYTF. CDR3 DNA: TGTGCCAGCAGCGTAGAGCCAGGGGACCGTGGCTACACCTTC.

This sequence joins TRBV5-1 and TRBJ1-1; 10 bases are a match to TRBD1. The CDR3 has 14 amino acids. Germline lookup yields CDR1 SGHRS and CDR2 YFSETQ. V shed 4 bases and J 5 bases; nucleotides not matched to a gene: 5. The CDR3 region has the DNA TGCGCCAGCAGCAGTGGACAGGGGGGAACTGAAGCTTTCTTT. Its protein is CASSSGQGGTEAFF. Full variable domain (remainder filled in from reference TRBV5-1 and TRBJ1-1): KAGVTQTPRYLIKTRGQQVTLSCSPISGHRSVSWYQQTPGQGLQFLFEYFSETQRNKGNFPGRFSGRQFSNSRSEMNVSTLELGDSALYLCASSSGQGGTEAFFGQGTRLTVV.

This clone was observed a single time. This chain links TRBV5-4 with TRBJ2-7; no definite D call. This CDR3 contains 15 residues. Germline V gene data show CDR1 as SGHNT and CDR2 as YYREEE (reference sequence). The ends were cut back, 4 bases at V and 2 bases at J, with 16 bases in the middle. The chain's CDR3 is CASSDKSRVTYEQYF. The CDR3 DNA is TGTGCCAGCAGCGATAAATCTCGGGTCACCTACGAGCAGTACTTC.

The gene calls are TRBV28 and TRBJ2-7, with 7 bases matching TRBD1. The CDR3 totals 15 residues. Germline CDR1 and CDR2: MDHEN and SYDVKM. J gave up 9 bases and V 6 bases, and 17 bases lay outside the gene matches. The CDR3 loop reads CASRPLPSTGTVQYF. The CDR3 DNA follows: TGTGCCAGCAGACCCTTGCCCTCGACAGGGACGGTGCAGTACTTC.

This clone was seen a single time. This rearrangement joins TRBV27 to TRBJ2-6; D call uncertain. Germline CDR1 MNHEY, CDR2 SMNVEV (reference sequence). The CDR3 spans 14 residues. V lost 5 bases, J lost 0 bases, and 5 bases lay in between. CDR3 region: CASSLDSGANVLTF. In nucleotides, the CDR3 is TGTGCCAGCAGTCTAGACTCTGGGGCCAACGTCCTGACTTTC.

The chain employs TRBV27 and TRBJ1-6; D uncertain. Germline values: CDR1 MNHEY, CDR2 SMNVEV (reference sequence). The CDR3 sequence is 15 residues long. V lost 4 bases and J 7 bases, leaving 14 bases between the germline ends. CDR3 amino acids: CASSSRLRENSPLHF. The CDR3 bases are TGTGCCAGCAGTTCCAGGTTAAGGGAGAATTCACCCCTCCACTTT.

This clone was seen a single time. The J gene is TRBJ2-1, the V gene TRBV6-5, with 11 bases aligning to TRBD2. Germline V gives CDR1 MNHEY, CDR2 SVGAGI. Germline trimming cut 6 bases from V and 3 bases from J; bases unmatched to any gene: 4. The CDR3 covers 15 residues. The CDR3: CASSLGLAGYNEQFF. CDR3 nucleotides: TGTGCCAGCAGCCTTGGACTAGCGGGCTACAATGAGCAGTTCTTC.

The gene calls are TRBV30 and TRBJ1-6; TRBD1 might be the D (6 bases). Germline CDR1 and CDR2: GTSNPN and SVGIG (reference sequence). V was pared by 2 bases and J by 8 bases, with 22 bases between. CDR3 length: 17 amino acids. CDR3 residues: CAWSLPRAGTYYSPLHF. CDR3 bases: TGTGCCTGGAGTCTTCCAAGAGCCGGGACATATTATTCACCCCTCCACTTT.

The sample holds a few counts of this clone. The chain uses TRBV3-1 (or the pseudogene TRBV3-2) and TRBJ2-5; a possible D gene is TRBD2 (5 bases). The V end was cut by 1 base, the J end by 5 bases, with 14 bases between. This CDR3 comprises 15 residues. Germline CDR1 is LGHDT and CDR2 is YNNKEL (reference sequence). CDR3 sequence (DNA): TGTGCCAGCAGCCAAGGGCTCGGGGAGAGGGAGACCCAGTACTTC. As protein: CASSQGLGERETQYF.